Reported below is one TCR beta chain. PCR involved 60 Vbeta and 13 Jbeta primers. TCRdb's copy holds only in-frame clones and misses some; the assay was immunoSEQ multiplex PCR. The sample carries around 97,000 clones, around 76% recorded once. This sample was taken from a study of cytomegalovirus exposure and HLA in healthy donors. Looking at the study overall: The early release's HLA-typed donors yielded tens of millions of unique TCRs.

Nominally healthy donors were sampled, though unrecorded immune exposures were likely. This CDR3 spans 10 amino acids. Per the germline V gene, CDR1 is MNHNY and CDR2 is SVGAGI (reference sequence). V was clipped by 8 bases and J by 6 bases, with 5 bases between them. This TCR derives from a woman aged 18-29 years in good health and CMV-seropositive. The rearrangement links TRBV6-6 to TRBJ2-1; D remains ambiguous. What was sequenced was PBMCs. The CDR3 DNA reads TGTGCCAGCTTTCGCAATGAGCAGTTCTTC. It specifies CASFRNEQFF.